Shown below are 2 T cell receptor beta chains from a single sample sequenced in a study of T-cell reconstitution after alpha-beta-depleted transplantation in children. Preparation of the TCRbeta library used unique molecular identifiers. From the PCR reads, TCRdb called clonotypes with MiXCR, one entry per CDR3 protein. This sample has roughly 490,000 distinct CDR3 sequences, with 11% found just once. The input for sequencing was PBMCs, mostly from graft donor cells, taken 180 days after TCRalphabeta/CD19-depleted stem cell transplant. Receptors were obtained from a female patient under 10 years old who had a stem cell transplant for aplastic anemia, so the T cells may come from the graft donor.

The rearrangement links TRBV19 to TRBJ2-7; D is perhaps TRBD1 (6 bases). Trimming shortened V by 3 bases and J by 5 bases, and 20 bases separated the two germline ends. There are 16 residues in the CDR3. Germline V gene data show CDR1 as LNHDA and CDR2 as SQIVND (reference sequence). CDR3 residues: CASSIKSWDTKDEQYF. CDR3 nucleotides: TGTGCCAGTAGTATTAAGTCCTGGGACACAAAGGACGAGCAGTACTTC.

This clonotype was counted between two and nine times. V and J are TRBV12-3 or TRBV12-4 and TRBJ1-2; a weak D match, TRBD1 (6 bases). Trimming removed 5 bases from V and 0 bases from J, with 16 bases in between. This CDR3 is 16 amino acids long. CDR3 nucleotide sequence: TGTGCCAGCAGTAAGGGACACTCTCCCACTAACTATGGCTACACCTTC. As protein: CASSKGHSPTNYGYTF.